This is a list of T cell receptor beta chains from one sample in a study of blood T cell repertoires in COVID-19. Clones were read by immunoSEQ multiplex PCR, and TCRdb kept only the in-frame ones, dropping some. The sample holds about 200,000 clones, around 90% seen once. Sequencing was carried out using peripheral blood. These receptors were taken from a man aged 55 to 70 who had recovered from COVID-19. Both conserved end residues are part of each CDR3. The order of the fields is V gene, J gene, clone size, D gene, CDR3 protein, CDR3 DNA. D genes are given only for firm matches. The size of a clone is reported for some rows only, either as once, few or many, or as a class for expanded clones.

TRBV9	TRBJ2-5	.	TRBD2	CASSVDSGRALKTQYF	TGTGCCAGCAGCGTAGATAGCGGGAGGGCCCTGAAGACCCAGTACTTC
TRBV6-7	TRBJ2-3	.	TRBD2	CASSYLRDYSGGSTDTQYF	TGTGCCAGCAGTTACTTGAGAGATTATAGCGGGGGGAGCACAGATACGCAGTATTTT
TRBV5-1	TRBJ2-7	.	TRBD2	CASSWGTSENEQYF	TGCGCCAGCAGCTGGGGGACTAGCGAGAACGAGCAGTACTTC
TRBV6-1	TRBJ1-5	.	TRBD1	CASSDRDRGRNQPQHF	TGTGCCAGCAGTGACAGGGACAGGGGGCGCAATCAGCCCCAGCATTTT
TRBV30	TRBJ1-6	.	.	CAWGQFNNSPLHF	TGTGCCTGGGGACAGTTTAATAATTCACCCCTCCACTTT
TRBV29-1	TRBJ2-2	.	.	CSVVYGGFNTGELFF	TGCAGCGTTGTTTACGGGGGTTTTAACACCGGGGAGCTGTTTTTT
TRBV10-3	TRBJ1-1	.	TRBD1	CATHQKTGGWNTEAFF	TGTGCCACCCACCAAAAGACAGGGGGATGGAACACTGAAGCTTTCTTT
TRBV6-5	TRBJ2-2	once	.	CASSSTRITGELFF	TGTGCCAGCAGTTCCACACGTATCACCGGGGAGCTGTTTTTT
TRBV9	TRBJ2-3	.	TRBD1	CASSLRTGPSTDTQYF	TGTGCCAGCAGCCTTCGGACAGGCCCTAGCACAGATACGCAGTATTTT
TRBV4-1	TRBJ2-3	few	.	CASSPGGPSSTDTQYF	TGCGCCAGCAGCCCAGGTGGGCCCTCGAGCACAGATACGCAGTATTTT
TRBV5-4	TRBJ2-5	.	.	CASSHLGAQETQYF	TGTGCCAGCAGCCACTTGGGGGCACAAGAGACCCAGTACTTC
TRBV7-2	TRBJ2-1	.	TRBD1	CASSSSGGRGNEQFF	TGTGCCAGCAGCTCCTCAGGGGGCCGGGGCAATGAGCAGTTCTTC
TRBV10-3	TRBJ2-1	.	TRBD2	CAISESLSLGLAGSMGFF	TGTGCCATCAGTGAGTCTTTATCTTTGGGACTAGCGGGATCCATGGGGTTCTTC
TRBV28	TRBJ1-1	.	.	CASSHRDKNTEAFF	TGTGCCAGCAGCCACCGAGACAAGAACACTGAAGCTTTCTTT
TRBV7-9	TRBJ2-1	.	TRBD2	CASSLPSGVSYNEQFF	TGTGCCAGCAGCCTCCCTAGCGGGGTTTCCTACAATGAGCAGTTCTTC
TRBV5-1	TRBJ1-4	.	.	CASSSDSWGEKLFF	TGCGCCAGCAGCTCGGACAGCTGGGGTGAAAAACTGTTTTTT
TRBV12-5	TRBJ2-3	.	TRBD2	CASGLAYSGGGADTQYF	TGTGCTAGTGGTTTGGCCTATAGCGGGGGAGGGGCAGATACGCAGTATTTT
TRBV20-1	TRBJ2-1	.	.	CSASRGEQFF	TGCAGTGCTTCTCGGGGTGAGCAGTTCTTC
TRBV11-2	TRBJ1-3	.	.	CASSLVNGGASPGNTIYF	TGTGCCAGCAGCTTAGTTAATGGGGGCGCTTCCCCTGGAAACACCATATATTTT
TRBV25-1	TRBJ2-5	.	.	CASSAKRETQYF	TGTGCCAGCAGTGCTAAGAGGGAGACCCAGTACTTC
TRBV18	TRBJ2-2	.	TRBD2	CASSPSGMNTGELFF	TGTGCCAGCTCACCAAGCGGGATGAACACCGGGGAGCTGTTTTTT
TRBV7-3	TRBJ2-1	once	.	CASSEKTGYYNEQFF	TGTGCCAGCAGCGAAAAGACAGGATATTACAATGAGCAGTTCTTC
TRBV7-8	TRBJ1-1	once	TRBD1	CASSLGDRLNTEAFF	TGTGCCAGCAGCTTAGGGGACAGATTAAACACTGAAGCTTTCTTT
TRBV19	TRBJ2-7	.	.	CASSIQGLPYEQYF	TGTGCCAGTAGTATTCAGGGCCTGCCCTACGAGCAGTACTTC
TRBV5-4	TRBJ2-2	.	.	CASSLAGGGTGELFF	TGTGCCAGCAGCTTGGCCGGGGGTGGCACCGGGGAGCTGTTTTTT
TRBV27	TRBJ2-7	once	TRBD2	CASSVRERGEQYF	TGTGCCAGCAGTGTGCGGGAGAGGGGCGAGCAGTACTTC
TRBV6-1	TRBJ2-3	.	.	CASSVWRGTPTDTQYF	TGTGCCAGCAGTGTTTGGCGCGGGACTCCCACAGATACGCAGTATTTT
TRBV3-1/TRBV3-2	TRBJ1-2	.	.	CASSPWAGNYGYTF	TGTGCCAGCAGCCCCTGGGCAGGCAACTATGGCTACACCTTC
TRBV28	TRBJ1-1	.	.	CASSLDKNTEAFF	TGTGCCAGCAGTTTAGACAAGAACACTGAAGCTTTCTTT